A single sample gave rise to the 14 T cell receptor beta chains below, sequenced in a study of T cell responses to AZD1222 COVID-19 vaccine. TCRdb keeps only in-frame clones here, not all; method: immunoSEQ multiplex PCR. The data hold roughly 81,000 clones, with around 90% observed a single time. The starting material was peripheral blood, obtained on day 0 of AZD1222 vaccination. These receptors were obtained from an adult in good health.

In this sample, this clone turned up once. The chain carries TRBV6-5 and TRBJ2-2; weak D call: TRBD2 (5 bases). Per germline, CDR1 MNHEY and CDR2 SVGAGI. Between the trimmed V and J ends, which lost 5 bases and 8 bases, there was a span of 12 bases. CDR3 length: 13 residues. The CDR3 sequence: CASSMGGRGELFF. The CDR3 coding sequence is TGTGCCAGCAGTATGGGCGGGCGGGGGGAGCTGTTTTTT.

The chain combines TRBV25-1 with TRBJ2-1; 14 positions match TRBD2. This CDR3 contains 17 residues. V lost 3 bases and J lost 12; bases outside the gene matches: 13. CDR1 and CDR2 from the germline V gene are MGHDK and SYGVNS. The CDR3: CASSDRPGLAGEGWQFF. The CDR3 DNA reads TGTGCCAGCAGTGACCGCCCGGGACTAGCGGGAGAGGGTTGGCAGTTCTTC.

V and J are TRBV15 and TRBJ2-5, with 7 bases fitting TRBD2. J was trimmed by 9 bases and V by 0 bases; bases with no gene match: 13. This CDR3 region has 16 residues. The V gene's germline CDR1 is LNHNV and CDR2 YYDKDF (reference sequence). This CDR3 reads CATSRERAGPLVAQYF. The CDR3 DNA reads TGTGCCACCAGCAGAGAGCGAGCGGGGCCCCTAGTAGCCCAGTACTTC.

This CDR3 is CASSLVGAGGGETQYF. The DNA for the CDR3 is TGTGCCAGCAGCTTGGTGGGGGCCGGGGGCGGAGAGACCCAGTACTTC. The chain has TRBV5-6 and TRBJ2-5; D assignment may be TRBD1 or TRBD2 (6 bases each). The ends were cut back, 0 bases at V and 4 bases at J, with 16 bases in the middle. Germline V gene data show CDR1 as SGHDT and CDR2 as YYEEEE. This CDR3 has 16 residues.

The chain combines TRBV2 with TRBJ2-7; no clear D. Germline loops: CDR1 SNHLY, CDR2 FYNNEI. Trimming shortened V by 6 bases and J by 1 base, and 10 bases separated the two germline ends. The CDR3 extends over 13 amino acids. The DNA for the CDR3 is TGTGCCAGCAGCAACACCTATTCCTACGAGCAGTACTTC. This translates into CASSNTYSYEQYF. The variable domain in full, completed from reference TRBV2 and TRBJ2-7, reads EPEVTQTPSHQVTQMGQEVILRCVPISNHLYFYWYRQILGQKVEFLVSFYNNEISEKSEIFDDQFSVERPDGSNFTLKIRSTKLEDSAMYFCASSNTYSYEQYFGPGTRLTVT.

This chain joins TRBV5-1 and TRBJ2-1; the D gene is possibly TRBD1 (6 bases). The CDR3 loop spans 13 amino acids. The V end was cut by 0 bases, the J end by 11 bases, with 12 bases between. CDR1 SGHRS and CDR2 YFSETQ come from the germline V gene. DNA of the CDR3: TGCGCCAGCAGCTTGGAGGACAGAAGAAAGCAGTTCTTC. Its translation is CASSLEDRRKQFF. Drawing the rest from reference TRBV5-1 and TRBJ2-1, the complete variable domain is KAGVTQTPRYLIKTRGQQVTLSCSPISGHRSVSWYQQTPGQGLQFLFEYFSETQRNKGNFPGRFSGRQFSNSRSEMNVSTLELGDSALYLCASSLEDRRKQFFGPGTRLTVL.

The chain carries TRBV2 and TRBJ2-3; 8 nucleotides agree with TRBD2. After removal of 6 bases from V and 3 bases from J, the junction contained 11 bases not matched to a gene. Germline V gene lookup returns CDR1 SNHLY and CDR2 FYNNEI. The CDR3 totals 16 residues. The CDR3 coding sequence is TGTGCCAGCAGAGCTAGGTTAGCGGGAATAACAGATACGCAGTATTTT. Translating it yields CASRARLAGITDTQYF.

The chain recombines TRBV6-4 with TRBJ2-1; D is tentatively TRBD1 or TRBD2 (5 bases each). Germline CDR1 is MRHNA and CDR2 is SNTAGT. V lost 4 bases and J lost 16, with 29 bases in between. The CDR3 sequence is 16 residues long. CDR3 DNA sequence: TGTGCCAGCAGTGTCTCCTGGCAGGGCCGAGGGCCCAGGCTCTTCTTC. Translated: CASSVSWQGRGPRLFF.

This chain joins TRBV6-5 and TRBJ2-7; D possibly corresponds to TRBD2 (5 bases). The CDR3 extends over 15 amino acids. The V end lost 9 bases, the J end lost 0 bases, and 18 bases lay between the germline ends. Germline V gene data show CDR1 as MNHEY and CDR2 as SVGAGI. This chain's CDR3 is CASSQRERSSYEQYF. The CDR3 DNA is TGTGCCAGTTCCCAGAGAGAGCGGAGCTCCTACGAGCAGTACTTC.

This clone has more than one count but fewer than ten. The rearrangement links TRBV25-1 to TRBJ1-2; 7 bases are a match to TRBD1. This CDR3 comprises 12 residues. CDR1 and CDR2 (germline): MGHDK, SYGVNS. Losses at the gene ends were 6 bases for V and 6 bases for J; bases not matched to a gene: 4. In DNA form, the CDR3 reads TGTGCCAGCAGAGGGACAGCAAATGGCTACACCTTC. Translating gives CASRGTANGYTF.

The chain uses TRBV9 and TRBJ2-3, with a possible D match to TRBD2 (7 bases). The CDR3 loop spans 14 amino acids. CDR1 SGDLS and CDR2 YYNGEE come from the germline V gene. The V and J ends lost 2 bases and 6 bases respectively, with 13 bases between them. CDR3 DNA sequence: TGTGCCAGCAGCGTTCGGGGGGACACGGATACGCAGTATTTT. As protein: CASSVRGDTDTQYF.

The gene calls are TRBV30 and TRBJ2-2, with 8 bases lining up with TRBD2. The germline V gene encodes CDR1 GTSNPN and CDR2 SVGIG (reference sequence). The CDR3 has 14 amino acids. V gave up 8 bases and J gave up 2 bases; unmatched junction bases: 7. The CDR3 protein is CARGREGNTGELFF. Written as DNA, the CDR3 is TGTGCCCGGGGTCGGGAGGGAAACACCGGGGAGCTGTTTTTT.

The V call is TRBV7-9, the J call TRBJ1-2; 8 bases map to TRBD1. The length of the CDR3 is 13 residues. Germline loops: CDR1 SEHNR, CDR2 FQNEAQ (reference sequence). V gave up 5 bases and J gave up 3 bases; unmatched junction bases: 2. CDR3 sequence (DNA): TGTGCCAGCAGCCCGGACAGGGACTATGGCTACACCTTC. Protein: CASSPDRDYGYTF. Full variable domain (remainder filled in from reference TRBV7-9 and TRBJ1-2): DTGVSQNPRHKITKRGQNVTFRCDPISEHNRLYWYRQTLGQGPEFLTYFQNEAQLEKSRLLSDRFSAERPKGSFSTLEIQRTEQGDSAMYLCASSPDRDYGYTFGSGTRLTVV.

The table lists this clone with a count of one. The CDR3 loop is CASSLAGVATGELFF. The CDR3 nucleotides read TGTGCCAGCAGCTTAGCGGGAGTTGCCACCGGGGAGCTGTTTTTT. The chain couples TRBV11-3 to TRBJ2-2, with a weak D call TRBD2 (6 bases). The CDR3 loop spans 15 amino acids. Trimming shortened V by 1 base and J by 4 bases, and 10 bases separated the two germline ends. Germline lookup yields CDR1 SGHNT and CDR2 YENEEA.